These 20 T cell receptor beta chains were all obtained from the same sample, sequenced in a study of high-grade serous ovarian cancer treatment subgroups. The repertoire was sequenced with immunoSEQ multiplex PCR; TCRdb's copy has only in-frame clones and lacks some. The sample holds fewer than 9,000 clones, 60% to 85% seen once. Tumor samples were obtained before definitive surgery or chemotherapy. Input material: tumor tissue. Every receptor here comes from a human donor with high-grade serous ovarian cancer.

The V call is TRBV20-1, the J call TRBJ2-7; no firm D call. The CDR3 sequence is 9 residues long. The ends were cut back, 6 bases at V and 11 bases at J, with 11 bases in the middle. Per the germline V gene, CDR1 is DFQATT and CDR2 is SNEGSKA (reference sequence). DNA of the CDR3: TGCAGTGCGCAAGTTTGGGAGTACTTC. Translating gives CSAQVWEYF.

V gene TRBV30 combines with J gene TRBJ2-7; 8 nucleotides line up with TRBD1. V shed 2 bases and J 7 bases; nucleotides not matched to a gene: 10. This CDR3 has 14 amino acids. Looked up from germline, CDR1 is GTSNPN and CDR2 is SVGIG (reference sequence). The CDR3 nucleotides read TGTGCCTGGAGTATCCGGGACAGGTCTCGGGAGCAGTACTTC. This sequence encodes CAWSIRDRSREQYF.

The chain combines TRBV6-6 with TRBJ1-5, with 7 bases identical to TRBD1. The CDR3 has 13 amino acids. The ends lost 4 bases at V and 9 bases at J; junction bases unmatched: 6. Germline CDR1 reads MNHNY; CDR2 reads SVGAGI (reference sequence). CDR3 region: CASSSTGPGPQHF. The CDR3, as DNA: TGTGCCAGCAGTTCGACAGGGCCCGGGCCCCAGCATTTT.

The sample holds one count of this clone. CDR3 DNA sequence: TGTGCCAGCAGTTACTCAGGGATCAATCAGCCCCAGCATTTT. It encodes CASSYSGINQPQHF. This chain connects TRBV6-5 to TRBJ1-5; no clear D. V was trimmed by 0 bases and J by 3 bases, leaving 6 bases between them. The CDR3 contains 14 residues. Germline values: CDR1 MNHEY, CDR2 SVGAGI.

This clone turned up a few times. The chain uses TRBV11-2 and TRBJ1-2; possibly TRBD1 for D (6 bases). Trimming took off 5 bases at V and 6 bases at J, with 16 bases between the two ends. CDR1 is SGHAT and CDR2 is FQNNGV in the germline V gene. The CDR3 loop spans 14 amino acids. The CDR3 sequence: CASSTPGTMDGYTF. DNA for the CDR3: TGTGCCAGCAGCACCCCCGGGACAATGGATGGCTACACCTTC.

This clone has only one observation. The genes are TRBV11-2 and TRBJ2-2; D may be TRBD1 (5 bases). The CDR3 runs to 14 residues. Germline CDR1 SGHAT, CDR2 FQNNGV. V was clipped by 3 bases and J by 5 bases, with 10 bases between them. CDR3 in amino acids: CASSFQGVTGELFF. Here the CDR3 DNA reads TGTGCCAGCAGCTTTCAAGGGGTGACCGGGGAGCTGTTTTTT.

This chain joins TRBV10-1 and TRBJ2-3; possibly TRBD1 for D (5 bases). V gave up 9 bases and J gave up 0 bases, with 16 bases separating them. The length of the CDR3 is 15 residues. Germline CDR1 is WNHNN and CDR2 is SYGVQD (reference sequence). The CDR3 spells CARVGQRPSTDTQYF. The CDR3 DNA reads TGCGCCAGAGTGGGGCAGCGCCCTAGCACAGATACGCAGTATTTT.

The J gene is TRBJ2-5, the V gene TRBV10-1, with TRBD2 matching over 13 bases. The CDR3 is made up of 16 amino acids. Germline CDR1 is WNHNN and CDR2 is SYGVQD (reference sequence). V dropped 4 bases and J dropped 4; count of bases not matched to a gene: 6. CDR3: CASSGGLAGALETQYF. The CDR3 DNA reads as TGCGCCAGCAGTGGCGGACTAGCGGGGGCCCTAGAGACCCAGTACTTC.

This rearrangement joins TRBV15 to TRBJ1-4, with a tentative D call TRBD1 (6 bases). Germline V gene sequence: CDR1 LNHNV, CDR2 YYDKDF (reference sequence). This CDR3 is 15 amino acids long. V lost 1 base and J lost 4, with 10 bases in between. This CDR3 is CATSRADRSNEKLFF. The CDR3 DNA reads TGTGCCACCAGCAGAGCGGACAGAAGTAATGAAAAACTGTTTTTT.

The DNA of the CDR3 is TGTGCCAGCAGTTACGTAGGGGGCACTGAAGCTTTCTTT. Amino acid sequence: CASSYVGGTEAFF. The chain couples TRBV6-5 to TRBJ1-1; D may be TRBD1 (6 bases). CDR3 length equals 13 residues. V lost 2 bases, J lost 4 bases, and 8 bases lay in between. Germline V lookup: CDR1 MNHEY, CDR2 SVGAGI.

J is TRBJ1-1 and V is TRBV4-1, with TRBD1 as a possible D gene (5 bases). Deletions cut 1 base from V and 1 base from J, with 13 bases between. Germline CDR1 MGHRA, CDR2 YSYEKL. This CDR3 has 16 residues. In DNA, the CDR3 is TGCGCCAGCAGCCAAGGATGGTGGGGCCGGAACACTGAAGCTTTCTTT. It codes for CASSQGWWGRNTEAFF.

The chain combines TRBV6-1 with TRBJ1-3; no clear D gene. This CDR3 is 15 amino acids long. Germline-derived CDR1 and CDR2 are MNHNS and SASEGT. Deletions cut 5 bases from V and 0 bases from J, with 11 bases between. CDR3 amino acids: CASSRDHFSGNTIYF. In nucleotides, the CDR3 is TGTGCCAGCAGTAGAGATCACTTCTCTGGAAACACCATATATTTT.

This chain uses TRBV12-5 with TRBJ2-3; perhaps TRBD2 as D (6 bases). Trimming took off 1 base at V and 2 bases at J, with 16 bases between the two ends. The CDR3 is made up of 17 amino acids. In germline, CDR1 is LGHNT, CDR2 FRNRAP. CDR3 sequence (DNA): TGTGCTAGTGGTTTGGCCGTGGGCGGGGACTTCACAGATACGCAGTATTTT. It translates to CASGLAVGGDFTDTQYF.

V is TRBV6-5 and J is TRBJ2-5; a possible D gene is TRBD2 (6 bases). This CDR3 is built from 15 residues. Per germline, CDR1 MNHEY and CDR2 SVGAGI. Trimming took 0 bases from V and 1 from J, leaving 9 bases between them. In nucleotides, the CDR3 is TGTGCCAGCAGTTACTCCGGGCGGGGCCAAGAGACCCAGTACTTC. Its protein product is CASSYSGRGQETQYF.

CDR3 nucleotide sequence: TGCGCCAGCAGCTTGGGCGGAAGCACAGATACGCAGTATTTT. Its translation is CASSLGGSTDTQYF. The V and J genes are TRBV5-1 and TRBJ2-3; D gene uncertain. Trimming shortened V by 0 bases and J by 0 bases, and 5 bases separated the two germline ends. Germline V lookup: CDR1 SGHRS, CDR2 YFSETQ. The CDR3 runs 14 residues.

The chain uses TRBV2 and TRBJ1-1, with D possibly being TRBD1 (6 bases). Germline CDR1 SNHLY, CDR2 FYNNEI. The CDR3 consists of 12 residues. Deletions cut 6 bases from V and 6 bases from J, with 11 bases between. This CDR3 reads CASRLRGPEAFF. CDR3 nucleotide sequence: TGTGCCAGCAGACTACGGGGGCCTGAAGCTTTCTTT. Based on the CDR3 plus reference TRBV2 and TRBJ1-1, the full variable domain is EPEVTQTPSHQVTQMGQEVILRCVPISNHLYFYWYRQILGQKVEFLVSFYNNEISEKSEIFDDQFSVERPDGSNFTLKIRSTKLEDSAMYFCASRLRGPEAFFGQGTRLTVV.

The chain has TRBV2 and TRBJ2-5; no clear D. The CDR3 totals 11 residues. Germline V CDR1 and CDR2: SNHLY, FYNNEI. V dropped 6 bases and J dropped 11 bases, with 13 bases sitting between them. CDR3 DNA sequence: TGTGCCAGCAGCGGGCAGGACGCGCAGTACTTC. Encoded protein: CASSGQDAQYF.

By share of the sample, this clone is medium-sized. J is TRBJ1-3 and V is TRBV18; 10 nucleotides align to TRBD1. Trimming removed 6 bases from V and 3 bases from J; junction bases left unmatched: 5. Germline V gives CDR1 KGHSH, CDR2 LQKENI. CDR3 length: 15 residues. The CDR3 here is CASSLDRGLGNTIYF. CDR3 DNA: TGTGCCAGCTCCCTCGACAGGGGGCTTGGAAACACCATATATTTT.

The chain links TRBV2 to TRBJ1-2; unclear D gene. Germline values: CDR1 SNHLY, CDR2 FYNNEI. The CDR3 length is 14 residues. V lost 3 bases and J 0 bases, leaving 8 bases between the germline ends. The CDR3 nucleotides read TGTGCCAGCAGTGACAGTGCAACTAACTATGGCTACACCTTC. Residues: CASSDSATNYGYTF. Full variable domain (remainder filled in from reference TRBV2 and TRBJ1-2): EPEVTQTPSHQVTQMGQEVILRCVPISNHLYFYWYRQILGQKVEFLVSFYNNEISEKSEIFDDQFSVERPDGSNFTLKIRSTKLEDSAMYFCASSDSATNYGYTFGSGTRLTVV.

The chain carries TRBV29-1 and TRBJ1-1; the D is unclear. In germline, CDR1 is SQVTM, CDR2 ANQGSEA. V was trimmed by 7 bases and J by 0 bases, leaving 15 bases between them. This CDR3 region has 14 residues. CDR3 bases: TGCAGCGCCTCCCACCGGGCAATGAACACTGAAGCTTTCTTT. It codes for CSASHRAMNTEAFF.